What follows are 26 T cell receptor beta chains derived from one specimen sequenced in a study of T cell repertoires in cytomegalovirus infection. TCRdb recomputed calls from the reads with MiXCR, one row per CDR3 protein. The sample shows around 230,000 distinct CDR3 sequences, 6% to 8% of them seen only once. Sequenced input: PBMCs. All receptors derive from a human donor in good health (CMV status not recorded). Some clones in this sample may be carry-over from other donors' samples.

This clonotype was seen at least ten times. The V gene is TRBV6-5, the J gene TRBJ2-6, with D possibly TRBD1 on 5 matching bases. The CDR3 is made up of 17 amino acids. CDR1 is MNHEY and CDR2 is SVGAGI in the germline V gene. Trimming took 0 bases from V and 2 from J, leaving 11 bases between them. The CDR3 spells CASSYSMTEAGANVLTF. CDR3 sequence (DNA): TGTGCCAGCAGTTACTCGATGACAGAGGCTGGGGCCAACGTCCTGACTTTC.

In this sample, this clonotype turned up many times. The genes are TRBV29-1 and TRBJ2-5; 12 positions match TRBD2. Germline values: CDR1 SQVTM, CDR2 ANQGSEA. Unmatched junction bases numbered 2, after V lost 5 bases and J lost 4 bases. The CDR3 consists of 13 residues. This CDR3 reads CSVRTSGAETQYF. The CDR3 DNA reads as TGCAGCGTTCGGACTAGCGGGGCAGAGACCCAGTACTTC. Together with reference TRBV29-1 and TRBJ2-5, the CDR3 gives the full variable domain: SAVISQKPSRDICQRGTSLTIQCQVDSQVTMMFWYRQQPGQSLTLIATANQGSEATYESGFVIDKFPISRPNLTFSTLTVSNMSPEDSSIYLCSVRTSGAETQYFGPGTRLLVL.

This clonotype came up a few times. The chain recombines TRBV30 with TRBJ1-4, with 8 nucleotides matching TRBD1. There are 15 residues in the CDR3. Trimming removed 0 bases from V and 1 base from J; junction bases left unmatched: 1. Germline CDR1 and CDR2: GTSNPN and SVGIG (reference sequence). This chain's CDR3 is CAWSVGQGTNEKLFF. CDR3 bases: TGTGCCTGGAGTGTAGGACAGGGAACTAATGAAAAACTGTTTTTT. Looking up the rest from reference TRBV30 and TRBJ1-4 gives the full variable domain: SQTIHQWPATLVQPVGSPLSLECTVEGTSNPNLYWYRQAAGRGLQLLFYSVGIGQISSEVPQNLSASRPQDRQFILSSKKLLLSDSGFYLCAWSVGQGTNEKLFFGSGTQLSVL.

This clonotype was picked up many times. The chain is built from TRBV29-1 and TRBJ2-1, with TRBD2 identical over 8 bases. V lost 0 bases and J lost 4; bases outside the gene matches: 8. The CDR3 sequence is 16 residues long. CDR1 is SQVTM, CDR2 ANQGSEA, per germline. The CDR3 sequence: CSVEEMGLGRYNEQFF. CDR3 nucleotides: TGCAGCGTTGAAGAGATGGGACTAGGGCGATACAATGAGCAGTTCTTC.

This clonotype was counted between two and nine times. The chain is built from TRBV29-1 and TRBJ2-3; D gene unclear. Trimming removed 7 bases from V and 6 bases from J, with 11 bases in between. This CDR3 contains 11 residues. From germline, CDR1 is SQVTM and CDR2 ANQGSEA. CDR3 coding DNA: TGCAGCGCGCGGTTCCGGGATACGCAGTATTTT. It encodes CSARFRDTQYF.

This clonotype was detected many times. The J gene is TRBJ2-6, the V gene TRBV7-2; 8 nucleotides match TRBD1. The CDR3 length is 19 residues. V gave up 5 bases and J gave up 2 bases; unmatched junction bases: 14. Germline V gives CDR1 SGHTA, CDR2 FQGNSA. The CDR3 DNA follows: TGTGCCAGCAGCAGACGGGGACAGGAGGCCCCTACTGGGGCCAACGTCCTGACTTTC. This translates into CASSRRGQEAPTGANVLTF.

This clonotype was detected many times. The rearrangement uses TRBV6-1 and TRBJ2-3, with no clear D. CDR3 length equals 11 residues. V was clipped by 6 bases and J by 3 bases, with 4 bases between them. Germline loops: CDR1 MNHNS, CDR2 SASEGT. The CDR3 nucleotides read TGTGCCAGCAGACGGACAGATACGCAGTATTTT. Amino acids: CASRRTDTQYF.

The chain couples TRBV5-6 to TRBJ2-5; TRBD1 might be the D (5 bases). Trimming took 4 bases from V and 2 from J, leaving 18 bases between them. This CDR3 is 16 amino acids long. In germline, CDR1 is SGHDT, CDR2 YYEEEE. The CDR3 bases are TGTGCCAGCAGCGCTCCTCAGGGATGGAGTCAAGAGACCCAGTACTTC. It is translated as CASSAPQGWSQETQYF.

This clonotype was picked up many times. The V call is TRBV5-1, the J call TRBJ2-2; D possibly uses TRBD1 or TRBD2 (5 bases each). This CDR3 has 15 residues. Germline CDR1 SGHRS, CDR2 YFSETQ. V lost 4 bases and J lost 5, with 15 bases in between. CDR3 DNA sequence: TGCGCCAGCAGCGTCGGGACCCCCCGGACCGGGGAGCTGTTTTTT. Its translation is CASSVGTPRTGELFF.

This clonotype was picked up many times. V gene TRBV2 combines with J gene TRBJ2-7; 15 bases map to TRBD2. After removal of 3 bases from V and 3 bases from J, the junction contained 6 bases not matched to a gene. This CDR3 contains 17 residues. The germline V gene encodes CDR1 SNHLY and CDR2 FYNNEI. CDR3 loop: CASSDPGGLAGGYEQYF. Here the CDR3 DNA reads TGTGCCAGCAGTGATCCGGGGGGACTAGCGGGGGGCTACGAGCAGTACTTC.

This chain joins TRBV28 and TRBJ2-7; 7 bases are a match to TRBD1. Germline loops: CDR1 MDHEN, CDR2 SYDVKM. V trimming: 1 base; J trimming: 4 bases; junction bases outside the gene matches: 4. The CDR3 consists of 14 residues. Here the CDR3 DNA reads TGTGCCAGCAGTTTATCGGGACAGCAGTACGAGCAGTACTTC. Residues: CASSLSGQQYEQYF.

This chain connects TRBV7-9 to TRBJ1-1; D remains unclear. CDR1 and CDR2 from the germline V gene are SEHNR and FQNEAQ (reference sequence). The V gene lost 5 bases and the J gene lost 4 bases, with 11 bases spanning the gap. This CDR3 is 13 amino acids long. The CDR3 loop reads CASSPGIGTEAFF. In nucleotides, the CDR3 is TGTGCCAGCAGCCCTGGGATCGGCACTGAAGCTTTCTTT.

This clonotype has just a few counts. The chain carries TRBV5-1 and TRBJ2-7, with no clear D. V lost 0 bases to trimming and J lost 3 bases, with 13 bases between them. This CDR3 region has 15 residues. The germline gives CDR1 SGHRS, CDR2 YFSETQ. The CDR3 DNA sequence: TGCGCCAGCAGCTTGGCCCCTACCACCGGCTACGAGCAGTACTTC. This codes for CASSLAPTTGYEQYF.

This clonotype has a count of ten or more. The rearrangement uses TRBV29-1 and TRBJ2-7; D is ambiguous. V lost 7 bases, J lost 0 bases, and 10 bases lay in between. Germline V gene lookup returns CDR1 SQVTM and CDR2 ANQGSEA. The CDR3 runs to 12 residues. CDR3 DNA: TGCAGCGCAAGGATGAGCTCCTACGAGCAGTACTTC. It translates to CSARMSSYEQYF.

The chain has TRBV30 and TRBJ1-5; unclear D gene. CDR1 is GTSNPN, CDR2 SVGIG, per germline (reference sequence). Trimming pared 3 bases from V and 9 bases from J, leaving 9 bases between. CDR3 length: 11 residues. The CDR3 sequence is CAWSREGPQHF. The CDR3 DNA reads TGTGCCTGGAGCCGAGAGGGGCCCCAGCATTTT. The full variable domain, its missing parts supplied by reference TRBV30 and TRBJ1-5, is SQTIHQWPATLVQPVGSPLSLECTVEGTSNPNLYWYRQAAGRGLQLLFYSVGIGQISSEVPQNLSASRPQDRQFILSSKKLLLSDSGFYLCAWSREGPQHFGDGTRLSIL.

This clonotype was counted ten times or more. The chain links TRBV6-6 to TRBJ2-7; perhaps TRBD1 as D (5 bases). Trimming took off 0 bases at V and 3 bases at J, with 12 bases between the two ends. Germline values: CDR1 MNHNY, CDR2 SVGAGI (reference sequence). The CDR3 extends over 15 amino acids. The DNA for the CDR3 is TGTGCCAGCAGTTACTCGGGCAGGGATGACTACGAGCAGTACTTC. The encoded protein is CASSYSGRDDYEQYF.

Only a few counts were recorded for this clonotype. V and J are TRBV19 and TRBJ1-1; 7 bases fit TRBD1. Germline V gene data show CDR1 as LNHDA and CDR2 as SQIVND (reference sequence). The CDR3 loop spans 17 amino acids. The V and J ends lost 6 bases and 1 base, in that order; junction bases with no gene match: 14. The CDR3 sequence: CASSPLGKGAENTEAFF. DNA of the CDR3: TGTGCCAGTAGCCCTCTGGGGAAGGGGGCTGAGAACACTGAAGCTTTCTTT.

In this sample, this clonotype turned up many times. Here the CDR3 DNA reads TGTGCCAGCAGCTTAGGAGTGAACTCTGGGGCCAACGTCCTGACTTTC. It yields the protein CASSLGVNSGANVLTF. The chain joins TRBV7-9 to TRBJ2-6; no definite D call. Per germline, CDR1 SEHNR and CDR2 FQNEAQ (reference sequence). V was clipped by 1 base and J by 0 bases, with 7 bases between them. The CDR3 runs 16 residues.

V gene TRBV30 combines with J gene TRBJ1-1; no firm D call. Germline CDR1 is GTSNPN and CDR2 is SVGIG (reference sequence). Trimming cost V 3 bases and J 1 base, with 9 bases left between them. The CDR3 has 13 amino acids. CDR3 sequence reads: CAWRRHGNTEAFF. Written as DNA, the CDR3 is TGTGCCTGGAGGCGACACGGGAACACTGAAGCTTTCTTT.

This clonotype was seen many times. The CDR3 loop reads CASSPLEGAGEKLFF. For the CDR3, the DNA is TGTGCCAGCAGCCCCTTGGAGGGGGCAGGAGAAAAACTGTTTTTT. The chain combines TRBV14 with TRBJ1-4, with TRBD1 identical over 7 bases. The CDR3 is 15 residues long. Trimming at V came to 4 bases and at J to 8 bases, leaving 10 bases not matched to a gene. Germline CDR1 and CDR2: SGHDN and FVKESK. Full variable domain (rest looked up from reference TRBV14 and TRBJ1-4): EAGVTQFPSHSVIEKGQTVTLRCDPISGHDNLYWYRRVMGKEIKFLLHFVKESKQDESGMPNNRFLAERTGGTYSTLKVQPAELEDSGVYFCASSPLEGAGEKLFFGSGTQLSVL.

CDR3 region: CASSIKGQGTGELFF. DNA for the CDR3: TGTGCCAGTAGTATAAAGGGACAGGGGACCGGGGAGCTGTTTTTT. The V call is TRBV19, the J call TRBJ2-2, with TRBD1 matching 10 bases. Germline CDR1 reads LNHDA; CDR2 reads SQIVND (reference sequence). The ends lost 2 bases at V and 5 bases at J; junction bases unmatched: 2. The CDR3 contains 15 residues.

CDR3 DNA sequence: TGTGCCAGCAGTTCGTACTCGGCAGGAGAGACCCAGTACTTC. It translates to CASSSYSAGETQYF. The J gene is TRBJ2-5, the V gene TRBV28; D is undetermined. CDR1 MDHEN and CDR2 SYDVKM come from the germline V gene. The length of the CDR3 is 14 residues. Trimming removed 4 bases from V and 4 bases from J, with 13 bases in between. The full variable domain, rest sourced from reference TRBV28 and TRBJ2-5, is DVKVTQSSRYLVKRTGEKVFLECVQDMDHENMFWYRQDPGLGLRLIYFSYDVKMKEKGDIPEGYSVSREKKERFSLILESASTNQTSMYLCASSSYSAGETQYFGPGTRLLVL.

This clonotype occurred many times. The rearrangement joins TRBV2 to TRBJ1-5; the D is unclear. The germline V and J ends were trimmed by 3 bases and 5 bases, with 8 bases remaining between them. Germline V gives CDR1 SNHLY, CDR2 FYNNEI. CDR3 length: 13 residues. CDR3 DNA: TGTGCCAGCAGTGAGGGGTTACATCAGCCCCAGCATTTT. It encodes CASSEGLHQPQHF.

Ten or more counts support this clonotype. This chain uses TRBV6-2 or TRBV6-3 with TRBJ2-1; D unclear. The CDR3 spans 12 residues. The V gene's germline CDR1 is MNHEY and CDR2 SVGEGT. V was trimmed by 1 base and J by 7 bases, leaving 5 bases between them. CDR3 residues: CASSYFWNEQFF. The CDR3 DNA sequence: TGTGCCAGCAGTTACTTCTGGAATGAGCAGTTCTTC.

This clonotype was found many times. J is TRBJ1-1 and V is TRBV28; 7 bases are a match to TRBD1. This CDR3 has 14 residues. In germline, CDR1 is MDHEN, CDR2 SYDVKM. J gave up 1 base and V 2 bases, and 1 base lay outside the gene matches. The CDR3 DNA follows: TGTGCCAGCAGTTTAGACAGGGCGAACACTGAAGCTTTCTTT. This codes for CASSLDRANTEAFF.

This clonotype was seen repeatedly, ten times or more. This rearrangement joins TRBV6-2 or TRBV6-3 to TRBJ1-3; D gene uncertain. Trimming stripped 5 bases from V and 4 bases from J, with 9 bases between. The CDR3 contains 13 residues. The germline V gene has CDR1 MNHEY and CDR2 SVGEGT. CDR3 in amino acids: CASSLRSGNTIYF. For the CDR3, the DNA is TGTGCCAGCAGTCTCCGATCCGGAAACACCATATATTTT.